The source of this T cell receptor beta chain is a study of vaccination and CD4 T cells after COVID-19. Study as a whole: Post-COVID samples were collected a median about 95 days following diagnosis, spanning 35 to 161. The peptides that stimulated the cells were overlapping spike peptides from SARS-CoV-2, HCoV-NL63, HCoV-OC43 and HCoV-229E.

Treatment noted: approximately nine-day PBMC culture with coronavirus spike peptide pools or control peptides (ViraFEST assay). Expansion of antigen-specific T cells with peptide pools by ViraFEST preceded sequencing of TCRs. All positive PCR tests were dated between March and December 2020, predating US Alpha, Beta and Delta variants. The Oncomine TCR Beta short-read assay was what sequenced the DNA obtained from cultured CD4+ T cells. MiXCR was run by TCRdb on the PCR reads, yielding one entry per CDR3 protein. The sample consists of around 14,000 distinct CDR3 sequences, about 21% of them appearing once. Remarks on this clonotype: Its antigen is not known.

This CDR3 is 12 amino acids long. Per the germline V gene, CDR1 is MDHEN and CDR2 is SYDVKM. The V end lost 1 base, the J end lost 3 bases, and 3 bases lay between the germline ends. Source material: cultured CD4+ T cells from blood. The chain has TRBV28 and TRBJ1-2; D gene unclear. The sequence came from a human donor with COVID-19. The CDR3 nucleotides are TGTGCCAGCAGTTTATTACACTATGGCTACACCTTC. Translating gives CASSLLHYGYTF.